A single sample is the source of the 25 T cell receptor beta chains below, sequenced in a study of identifying expanded T cells in peripheral blood (dated by TCRdb to about 2019). The library was generated by the immunoSEQ multiplex PCR assay. In its TCRdb copy, this immuneACCESS table keeps in-frame sequences only and misses some clones. Where compared with another copy, unresolved V genes explain less than half of these, and the others have no known cause. For this sample there are 60,000 to 65,000 clones; roughly four fifths appear just once. The ten largest clones take up over 15% of the sample. The sample was blood. The receptor source for this set is a person between 18 and 75 years old in good health.

The V call is TRBV5-1, the J call TRBJ2-7, with TRBD2 matching 10 bases. The length of the CDR3 is 15 residues. Per germline, CDR1 SGHRS and CDR2 YFSETQ. Unmatched junction bases numbered 6, after V lost 0 bases and J lost 6 bases. The CDR3 loop reads CASSLGSSGRGEQYF. The DNA for the CDR3 is TGCGCCAGCAGCTTGGGCTCTAGCGGGAGAGGCGAGCAGTACTTC.

For the CDR3, the DNA is TGTGCCAGTAGTTCGCGCCTCAAACAGGGTAACTATGGCTACACCTTC. Translated, it gives CASSSRLKQGNYGYTF. The V call is TRBV19, the J call TRBJ1-2, with D perhaps matching TRBD1 (6 bases). Germline V gives CDR1 LNHDA, CDR2 SQIVND (reference sequence). V lost 5 bases, J lost 1 base, and 17 bases lay in between. The CDR3 is 16 residues long.

The chain couples TRBV11-2 to TRBJ2-3; no definite D call. From germline, CDR1 is SGHAT and CDR2 FQNNGV. Trimming removed 5 bases at V and 2 bases at J, with 11 bases between. The CDR3 has 14 residues. The CDR3 spells CASSPQRTTDTQYF. Written as DNA, the CDR3 is TGTGCCAGCAGCCCTCAGAGAACCACAGATACGCAGTATTTT.

V and J are TRBV30 and TRBJ1-5; the D is unclear. V lost 0 bases to trimming and J lost 1 base, with 7 bases between them. Germline CDR1 GTSNPN, CDR2 SVGIG (reference sequence). CDR3 length: 14 amino acids. The CDR3 reads CAWSVSSSNQPQHF. The CDR3 coding sequence is TGTGCCTGGAGTGTGAGTAGCAGCAATCAGCCCCAGCATTTT. Together with reference TRBV30 and TRBJ1-5, the CDR3 gives the full variable domain: SQTIHQWPATLVQPVGSPLSLECTVEGTSNPNLYWYRQAAGRGLQLLFYSVGIGQISSEVPQNLSASRPQDRQFILSSKKLLLSDSGFYLCAWSVSSSNQPQHFGDGTRLSIL.

The chain couples TRBV7-9 to TRBJ2-3; TRBD1 is a possible D gene (6 bases). Per the germline V gene, CDR1 is SEHNR and CDR2 is FQNEAQ (reference sequence). Trimming cost V 5 bases and J 7 bases, with 13 bases left between them. CDR3 size: 13 residues. CDR3 loop: CASSPITGYTQYF. CDR3 DNA sequence: TGTGCCAGCAGCCCCATAACAGGGTATACGCAGTATTTT.

This rearrangement joins TRBV27 to TRBJ1-6, with D uncertain. Trimming stripped 3 bases from V and 4 bases from J, with 7 bases between. In germline, CDR1 is MNHEY, CDR2 SMNVEV (reference sequence). The CDR3 loop spans 14 amino acids. The CDR3 here is CASSFRSYNSPLHF. CDR3 sequence (DNA): TGTGCCAGCAGTTTTAGAAGTTATAATTCACCCCTCCACTTT.

This chain links TRBV9 with TRBJ2-3; D remains ambiguous. The germline CDR1 and CDR2 sequences are SGDLS and YYNGEE. Trimming took 3 bases from V and 2 from J, leaving 10 bases between them. The CDR3 runs 14 residues. DNA of the CDR3: TGTGCCAGCAGCGCGGTAGGGAACACAGATACGCAGTATTTT. It codes for CASSAVGNTDTQYF.

This clone came up once. One junction end does not reproduce the germline sequence, and a read error may be involved. V gene TRBV19 combines with J gene TRBJ2-7; weak D call: TRBD1 (6 bases). The CDR3 has 14 residues. Germline V gene lookup returns CDR1 LNHDA and CDR2 SQIVND (reference sequence). CDR3 nucleotides: TGTACCAGTAGTAGAAATCTCAGGGGCGACGAGCAGTACTTC. This codes for CTSSRNLRGDEQYF.

This clone is a singleton in its sample. The CDR3 sequence: CASSLVTASTEAFF. The CDR3 coding sequence is TGTGCCAGCAGCTTGGTGACAGCATCCACTGAAGCTTTCTTT. The chain is built from TRBV5-5 and TRBJ1-1, with D possibly being TRBD1 (5 bases). Per germline, CDR1 SGHKS and CDR2 YYEKEE (reference sequence). The V gene lost 0 bases and the J gene lost 4 bases, with 10 bases spanning the gap. The CDR3 runs to 14 residues.

A few counts support this clone. The rearrangement uses TRBV2 and TRBJ1-3, with D possibly matching TRBD1 (5 bases). The V end was cut by 6 bases, the J end by 9 bases, with 12 bases between. Germline V gene lookup returns CDR1 SNHLY and CDR2 FYNNEI. This CDR3 is built from 12 residues. DNA for the CDR3: TGTGCCAGCAGGGGACTACCGGCCACCATATATTTT. Translation: CASRGLPATIYF.

The chain has TRBV11-2 and TRBJ2-7; 12 bases are shared with TRBD2. The CDR3 consists of 14 residues. Germline values: CDR1 SGHAT, CDR2 FQNNGV. With V trimmed by 5 bases and J by 6 bases, 5 bases remained unmatched. The CDR3: CASSRTSGTVEQYF. Here the CDR3 DNA reads TGTGCCAGCAGCCGGACTAGCGGGACGGTCGAGCAGTACTTC.

By sample share, this clone is medium-sized. V and J are TRBV5-1 and TRBJ2-1, with 8 bases identical to TRBD1. V lost 3 bases and J lost 1; bases outside the gene matches: 3. The CDR3 runs to 15 residues. Germline CDR1 SGHRS, CDR2 YFSETQ. The CDR3 coding sequence is TGCGCCAGCAGCTCCGGACAGGGTTCCTACAATGAGCAGTTCTTC. Translating it yields CASSSGQGSYNEQFF.

J is TRBJ1-1 and V is TRBV7-3; D is possibly TRBD1 (6 bases). This CDR3 region has 14 residues. V dropped 5 bases and J dropped 2 bases, with 12 bases sitting between them. CDR1 SGHTA and CDR2 FQGTGA come from the germline V gene. The CDR3 bases are TGTGCCAGCAGCCCAGAGGGACACAACACTGAAGCTTTCTTT. Its translation is CASSPEGHNTEAFF.

The chain carries TRBV7-8 and TRBJ2-7; TRBD2 aligns across 8 bases. From germline, CDR1 is SGHVS and CDR2 FQNEAQ. This CDR3 is 17 amino acids long. V gave up 2 bases and J gave up 6 bases; unmatched junction bases: 15. CDR3 region: CASSLISGLAGSGEQYV. The CDR3 DNA sequence: TGTGCCAGCAGCTTAATCTCGGGTCTAGCGGGTTCTGGCGAGCAGTACGTC.

This clone has more than one count but fewer than ten. The rearrangement links TRBV5-1 to TRBJ1-2, with TRBD1 as a possible D gene (5 bases). V dropped 4 bases and J dropped 5 bases, with 9 bases sitting between them. Germline CDR1 is SGHRS and CDR2 is YFSETQ. The CDR3 length is 12 residues. This CDR3 reads CASSPEGYGYTF. Here the CDR3 DNA reads TGCGCCAGCAGCCCGGAGGGGTATGGCTACACCTTC.

This chain uses TRBV2 with TRBJ1-3; D gene unclear. CDR1 and CDR2 from the germline V gene are SNHLY and FYNNEI. Between the trimmed V and J ends, which lost 6 bases and 0 bases, there was a span of 6 bases. The CDR3 extends over 13 amino acids. The CDR3 protein is CASRQSSGNTIYF. The CDR3 bases are TGTGCCAGCAGGCAGAGCTCTGGAAACACCATATATTTT.

In this sample, this clone turned up once. The chain couples TRBV14 to TRBJ2-5; 7 nucleotides agree with TRBD1. The CDR3 totals 13 residues. The germline V gene has CDR1 SGHDN and CDR2 FVKESK. The J segment lost 7 bases and the V segment lost 4 bases, leaving 6 bases of the junction unmatched. CDR3 bases: TGTGCCAGCAGCCCTGGGACAGTGGGGACCCAGTACTTC. Encoded protein: CASSPGTVGTQYF. Based on the CDR3 plus reference TRBV14 and TRBJ2-5, the full variable domain is EAGVTQFPSHSVIEKGQTVTLRCDPISGHDNLYWYRRVMGKEIKFLLHFVKESKQDESGMPNNRFLAERTGGTYSTLKVQPAELEDSGVYFCASSPGTVGTQYFGPGTRLLVL.

J is TRBJ2-7 and V is TRBV29-1; D might be TRBD2 (7 bases). V lost 3 bases, J lost 0 bases, and 18 bases lay in between. Germline V gives CDR1 SQVTM, CDR2 ANQGSEA. This CDR3 is 16 amino acids long. CDR3 bases: TGCAGCGTTGAGGGTCGACGGGGGGCGAGCTCCTACGAGCAGTACTTC. Amino acid sequence: CSVEGRRGASSYEQYF.

This clone occurred a few times. This chain joins TRBV6-5 and TRBJ2-7, with D perhaps matching TRBD1 (5 bases). Germline V gives CDR1 MNHEY, CDR2 SVGAGI. The CDR3 loop spans 15 amino acids. V was shortened by 0 bases and J by 5 bases, with 14 bases between the two germline ends. CDR3 in amino acids: CASSYSTQGRNEQYF. The DNA for the CDR3 is TGTGCCAGCAGTTACTCGACCCAGGGTAGGAACGAGCAGTACTTC.

This rearrangement joins TRBV5-6 to TRBJ1-4; D remains unclear. Between the trimmed V and J ends, which lost 2 bases and 3 bases, there was a span of 8 bases. This CDR3 spans 14 amino acids. Germline V CDR1 and CDR2: SGHDT, YYEEEE. CDR3 DNA sequence: TGTGCCAGCAGCTTTGGTGGGGCTAATGAAAAACTGTTTTTT. Translated: CASSFGGANEKLFF.

This clone was recorded only once. The J gene is TRBJ2-7, the V gene TRBV7-2; 7 bases align to TRBD1. Trimming took 2 bases from V and 2 from J; bases not matched to a gene: 6. Germline-derived CDR1 and CDR2 are SGHTA and FQGNSA. This CDR3 has 15 amino acids. CDR3 loop: CASSLYRGQTYEQYF. The CDR3 region has the DNA TGTGCCAGCAGCTTATACAGGGGCCAAACCTACGAGCAGTACTTC.

The chain carries TRBV28 and TRBJ1-2; D remains ambiguous. This CDR3 is built from 13 residues. Trimming pared 6 bases from V and 4 bases from J, leaving 12 bases between. Germline V lookup: CDR1 MDHEN, CDR2 SYDVKM. This chain's CDR3 is CASSTSWAYGYTF. In DNA, the CDR3 is TGTGCCAGCAGCACCAGCTGGGCCTATGGCTACACCTTC.

V usage is TRBV6-1 and J usage is TRBJ2-3; 9 nucleotides agree with TRBD2. The CDR3 has 15 residues. The V gene's germline CDR1 is MNHNS and CDR2 SASEGT. The V and J ends lost 2 bases and 4 bases, in that order; junction bases with no gene match: 4. In DNA, the CDR3 is TGTGCCAGCAGTGAAAAAGCGGGAGGCCCAGATACGCAGTATTTT. Translated: CASSEKAGGPDTQYF.

This clone has only a few counts. The rearrangement links TRBV18 to TRBJ1-1, with 9 nucleotides matching TRBD1. V shed 3 bases, J shed 4 bases, and the junction held 9 bases outside the gene matches. CDR3 length: 16 amino acids. The V gene's germline CDR1 is KGHSH and CDR2 LQKENI. The CDR3 DNA reads TGTGCCAGCTCACCCCCGGGGGTACAGGGGGCCACTGAAGCTTTCTTT. Amino acids: CASSPPGVQGATEAFF.

As to this clone: The identical CDR3 is also encoded by other nucleotide sequences in the sample. In DNA form, the CDR3 reads TGTGCCAGTAGTATCCGCTTTGGTGAAGCTTTCTTT. This encodes CASSIRFGEAFF. The genes are TRBV19 and TRBJ1-1; D remains ambiguous. CDR1 LNHDA and CDR2 SQIVND come from the germline V gene (reference sequence). The CDR3 is made up of 12 amino acids. Trimming cost V 3 bases and J 7 bases, with 9 bases left between them.